Here is one T cell receptor beta chain with its context. Its matching antigen is unknown. The sample is drawn from a study of T cell responses to AZD1222 COVID-19 vaccine. Study conclusions and caveats: Vaccine-related CD4 TCRs covered spike, predominating at 160-218 and 743-854. Nearly half of the spike-specific TCRs reportedly recognize variant regions that carry no mutations. Seropositivity was recorded at baseline in only 6 or 7 AZD1222 recipients. Two AZD1222 doses significantly raised spike-specific TCR breadth and depth over controls.

Generated by immunoSEQ multiplex PCR, the TCRdb table keeps only in-frame clones and is missing some. The sample consists of some 110,000 clones, 86% of them appearing once. Germline V CDR1 and CDR2: SNHLY, FYNNEI. The CDR3 has 11 residues. The ends were cut back, 4 bases at V and 2 bases at J, with 3 bases in the middle. The sequencing here drew on peripheral blood, taken 28 days after the second dose of the MenACWY control vaccine. This chain uses TRBV2 with TRBJ2-7; D not certain. The clonotype was recovered from an adult who received the MenACWY meningococcal vaccine as a control. The CDR3 DNA reads TGTGCCAGCAGTGGGACCTACGAGCAGTACTTC. Protein product: CASSGTYEQYF.